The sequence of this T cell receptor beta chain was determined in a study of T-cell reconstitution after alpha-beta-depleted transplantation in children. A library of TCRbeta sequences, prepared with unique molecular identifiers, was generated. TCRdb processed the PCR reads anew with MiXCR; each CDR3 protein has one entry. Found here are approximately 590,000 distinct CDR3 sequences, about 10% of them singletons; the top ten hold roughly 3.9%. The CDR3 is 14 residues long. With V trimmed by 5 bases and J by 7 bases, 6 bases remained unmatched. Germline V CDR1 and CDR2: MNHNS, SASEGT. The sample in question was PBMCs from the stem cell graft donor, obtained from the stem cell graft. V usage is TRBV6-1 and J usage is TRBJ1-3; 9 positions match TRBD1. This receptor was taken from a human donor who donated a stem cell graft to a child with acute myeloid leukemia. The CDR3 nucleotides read TGTGCCAGCAGTCGTCGGACAGGGGAGAACACCATATATTTT. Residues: CASSRRTGENTIYF.